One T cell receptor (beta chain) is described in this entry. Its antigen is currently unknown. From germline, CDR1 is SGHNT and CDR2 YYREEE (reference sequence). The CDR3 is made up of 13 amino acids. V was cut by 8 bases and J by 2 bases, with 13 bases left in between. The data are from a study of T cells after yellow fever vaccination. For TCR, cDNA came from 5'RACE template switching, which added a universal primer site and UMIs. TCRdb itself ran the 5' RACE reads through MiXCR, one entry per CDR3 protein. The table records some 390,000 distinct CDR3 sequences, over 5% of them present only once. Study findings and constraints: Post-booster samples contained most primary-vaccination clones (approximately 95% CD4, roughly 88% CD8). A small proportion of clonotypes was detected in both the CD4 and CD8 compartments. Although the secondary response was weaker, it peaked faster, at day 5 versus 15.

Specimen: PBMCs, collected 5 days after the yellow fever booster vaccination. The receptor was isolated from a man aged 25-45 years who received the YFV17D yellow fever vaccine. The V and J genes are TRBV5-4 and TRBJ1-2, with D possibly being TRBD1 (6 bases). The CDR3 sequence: CARSRGTNYGYTF. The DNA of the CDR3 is TGTGCCAGGAGCCGCGGGACAAACTATGGCTACACCTTC.